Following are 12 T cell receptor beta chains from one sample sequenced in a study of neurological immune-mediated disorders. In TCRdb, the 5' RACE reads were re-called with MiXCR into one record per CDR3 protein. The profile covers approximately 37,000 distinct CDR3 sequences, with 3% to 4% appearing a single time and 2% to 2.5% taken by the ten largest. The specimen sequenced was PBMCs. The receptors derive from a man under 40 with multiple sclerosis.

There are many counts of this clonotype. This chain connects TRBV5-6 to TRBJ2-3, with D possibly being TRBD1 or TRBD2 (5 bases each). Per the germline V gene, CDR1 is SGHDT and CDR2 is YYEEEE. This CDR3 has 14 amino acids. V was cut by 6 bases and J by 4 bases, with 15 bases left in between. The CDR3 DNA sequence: TGTGCCAGCACCCTTCGAGGGGCCTCAGATACGCAGTATTTT. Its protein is CASTLRGASDTQYF.

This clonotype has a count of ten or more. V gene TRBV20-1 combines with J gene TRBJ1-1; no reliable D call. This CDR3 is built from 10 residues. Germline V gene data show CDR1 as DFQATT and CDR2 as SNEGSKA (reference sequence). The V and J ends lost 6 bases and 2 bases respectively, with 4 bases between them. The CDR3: CSAINTEAFF. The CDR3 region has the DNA TGCAGTGCGATAAACACTGAAGCTTTCTTT.

The CDR3 DNA is TGTGCCAGCTCATCGTTGGACAGGAATGAGCAGTTCTTC. Its translation: CASSSLDRNEQFF. The chain carries TRBV18 and TRBJ2-1; 7 positions match TRBD1. V shed 5 bases, J shed 7 bases, and the junction held 5 bases outside the gene matches. CDR1 and CDR2 (germline): KGHSH, LQKENI. There are 13 residues in the CDR3. The full variable domain, with the rest looked up from reference TRBV18 and TRBJ2-1, is NAGVMQNPRHLVRRRGQEARLRCSPMKGHSHVYWYRQLPEEGLKFMVYLQKENIIDESGMPKERFSAEFPKEGPSILRIQQVVRGDSAAYFCASSSLDRNEQFFGPGTRLTVL.

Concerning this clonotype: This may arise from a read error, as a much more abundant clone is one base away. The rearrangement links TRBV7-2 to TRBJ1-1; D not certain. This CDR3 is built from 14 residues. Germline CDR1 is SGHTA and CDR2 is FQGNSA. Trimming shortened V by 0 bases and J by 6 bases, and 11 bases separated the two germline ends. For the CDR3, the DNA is TGTGCCAGCAGCTTAGCGCTCCAGGTACCTGAAGCTTTCTTT. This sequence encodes CASSLALQVPEAFF.

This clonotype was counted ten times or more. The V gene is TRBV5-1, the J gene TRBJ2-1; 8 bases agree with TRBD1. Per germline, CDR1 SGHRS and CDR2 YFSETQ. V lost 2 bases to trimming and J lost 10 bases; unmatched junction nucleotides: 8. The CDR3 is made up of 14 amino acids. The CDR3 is CASSLGQGAGEQFF. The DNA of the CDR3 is TGCGCCAGCAGCTTAGGGCAGGGGGCTGGGGAGCAGTTCTTC.

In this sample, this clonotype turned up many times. The CDR3 bases are TGTGCCACAATCGCAGCCCGGATGGCTCGTCCTGAAGCTTTCTTT. This codes for CATIAARMARPEAFF. The chain carries TRBV27 and TRBJ1-1; D remains unclear. Germline lookup yields CDR1 MNHEY and CDR2 SMNVEV (reference sequence). V was trimmed by 10 bases and J by 6 bases, leaving 24 bases between them. The CDR3 sequence is 15 residues long.

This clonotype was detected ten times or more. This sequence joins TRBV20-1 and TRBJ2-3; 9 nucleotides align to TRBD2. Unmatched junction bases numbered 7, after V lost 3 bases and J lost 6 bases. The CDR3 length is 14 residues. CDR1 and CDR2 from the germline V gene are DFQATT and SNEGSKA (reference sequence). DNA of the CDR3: TGCAGTGCTAGTCAGTCTAGCGGGAAGGATACGCAGTATTTT. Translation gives CSASQSSGKDTQYF.

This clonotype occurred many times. The CDR3 sequence is CASSLSGAALGGNTIYF. For the CDR3, the DNA is TGTGCCAGCAGTCTTTCGGGGGCAGCCTTAGGTGGAAACACCATATATTTT. J is TRBJ1-3 and V is TRBV12-3 or TRBV12-4; tentatively, D is TRBD1 (6 bases). V lost 5 bases to trimming and J lost 3 bases, with 20 bases between them. The CDR3 is made up of 17 amino acids.

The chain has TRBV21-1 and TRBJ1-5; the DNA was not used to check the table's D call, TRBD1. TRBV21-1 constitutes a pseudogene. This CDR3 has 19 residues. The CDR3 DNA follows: TGTGCCAGCAGCAAAGTGGGACAGGGTGGTCCGGGTGGCAATCAGCCCCAGAATTTT. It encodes CASSKVGQGGPGGNQPQNF.

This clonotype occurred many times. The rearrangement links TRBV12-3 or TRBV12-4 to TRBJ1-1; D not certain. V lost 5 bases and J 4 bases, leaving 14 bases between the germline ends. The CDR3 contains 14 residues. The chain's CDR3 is CASSPSQATTEAFF. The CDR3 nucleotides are TGTGCCAGCAGTCCTAGCCAGGCGACCACTGAAGCTTTCTTT.

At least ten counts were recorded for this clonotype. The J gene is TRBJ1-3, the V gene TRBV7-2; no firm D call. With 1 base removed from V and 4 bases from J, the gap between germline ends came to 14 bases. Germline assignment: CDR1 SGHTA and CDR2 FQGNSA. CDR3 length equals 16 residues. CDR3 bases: TGTGCCAGCAGCTTAGAAGGTCCCCCGGCGGGAAACACCATATATTTT. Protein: CASSLEGPPAGNTIYF.

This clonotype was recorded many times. In nucleotides, the CDR3 is TGTGCCAGCAGTTACGCGGGATCCTCCTACGAGCAGTACTTC. Protein: CASSYAGSSYEQYF. This chain links TRBV6-2 or TRBV6-3 with TRBJ2-7, with D tentatively TRBD2 (6 bases). CDR1 is MNHEY and CDR2 is SVGEGT in the germline V gene. The CDR3 totals 14 residues. V was pared by 2 bases and J by 0 bases, with 8 bases between.